The entry below gives a single TCR beta chain sequence along with its context. Its antigen remains unknown. The sample originates from a study of cytomegalovirus exposure and HLA in healthy donors. The J segment lost 6 bases and the V segment lost 6 bases, leaving 11 bases of the junction unmatched. The CDR3 spans 15 residues. Germline CDR1 SGHRS, CDR2 YFSETQ. Findings and caveats of the study: As was reported, the classifier diagnosed cytomegalovirus status with high specificity and sensitivity.

The PCR had 60 Vbeta and 13 Jbeta primers. TCRdb's table, derived via immunoSEQ multiplex PCR, lists solely in-frame clones and lacks some. Among 130,000 to 150,000 clones, 70% to 80% were seen once, and the ten largest hold 8.8%. What was sequenced was PBMCs. This sequence joins TRBV5-1 and TRBJ2-4, with 8 bases fitting TRBD1. This TCR was recovered from a woman in her forties or fifties in good health and CMV-seropositive. CDR3 loop: CASTRSSDRANIQYF. For the CDR3, the DNA is TGCGCCAGCACCCGATCGTCGGACAGGGCAAACATTCAGTACTTC.